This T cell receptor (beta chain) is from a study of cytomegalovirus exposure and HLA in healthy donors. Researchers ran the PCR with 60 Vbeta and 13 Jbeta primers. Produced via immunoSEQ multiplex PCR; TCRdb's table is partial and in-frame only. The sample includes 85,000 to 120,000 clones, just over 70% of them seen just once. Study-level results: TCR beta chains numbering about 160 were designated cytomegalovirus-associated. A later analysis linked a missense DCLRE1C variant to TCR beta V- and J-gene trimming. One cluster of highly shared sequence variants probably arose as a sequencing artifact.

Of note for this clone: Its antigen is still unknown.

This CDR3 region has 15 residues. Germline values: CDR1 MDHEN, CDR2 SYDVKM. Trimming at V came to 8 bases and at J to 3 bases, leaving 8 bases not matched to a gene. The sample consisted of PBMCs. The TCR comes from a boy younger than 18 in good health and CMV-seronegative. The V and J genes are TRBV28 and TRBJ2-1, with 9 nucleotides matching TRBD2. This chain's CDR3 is CASYRGTSSYNEQFF. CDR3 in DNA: TGTGCCAGCTATAGAGGGACTAGCAGCTACAATGAGCAGTTCTTC.